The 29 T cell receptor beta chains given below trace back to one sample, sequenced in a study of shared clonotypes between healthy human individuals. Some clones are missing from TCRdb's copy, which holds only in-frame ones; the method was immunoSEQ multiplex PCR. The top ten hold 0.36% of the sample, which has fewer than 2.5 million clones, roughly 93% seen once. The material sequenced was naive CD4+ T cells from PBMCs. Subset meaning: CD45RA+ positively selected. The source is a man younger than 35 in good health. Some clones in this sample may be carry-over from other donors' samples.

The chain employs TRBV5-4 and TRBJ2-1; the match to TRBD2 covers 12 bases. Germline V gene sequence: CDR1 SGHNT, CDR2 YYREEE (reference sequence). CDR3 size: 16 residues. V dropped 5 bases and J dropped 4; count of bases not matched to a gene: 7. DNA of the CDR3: TGTGCCAGCAGACCGCGGACTAGCGGGATTTACAATGAGCAGTTCTTC. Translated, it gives CASRPRTSGIYNEQFF.

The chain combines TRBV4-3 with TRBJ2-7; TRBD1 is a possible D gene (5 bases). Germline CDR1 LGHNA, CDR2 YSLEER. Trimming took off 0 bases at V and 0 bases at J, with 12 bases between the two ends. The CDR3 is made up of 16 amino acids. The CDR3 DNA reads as TGCGCCAGCAGCCAAGAATTACAGGCTCCCTCCTACGAGCAGTACTTC. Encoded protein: CASSQELQAPSYEQYF.

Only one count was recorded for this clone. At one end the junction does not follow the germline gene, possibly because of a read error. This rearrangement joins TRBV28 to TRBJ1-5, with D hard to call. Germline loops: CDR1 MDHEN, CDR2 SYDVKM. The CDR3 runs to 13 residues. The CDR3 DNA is TGTGCCAGCTGTTTCTATAGCAATCAGCCCCAGCATTTT. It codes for CASCFYSNQPQHF.

This CDR3 is CASTNPRGGSPLHF. The CDR3 nucleotides read TGTGCCAGCACAAACCCCCGGGGCGGGTCACCCCTCCACTTT. The rearrangement links TRBV27 to TRBJ1-6; possible D gene TRBD1, 5 bases. This CDR3 region has 14 residues. The germline V gene has CDR1 MNHEY and CDR2 SMNVEV (reference sequence). V was cut by 7 bases and J by 10 bases, with 17 bases left in between.

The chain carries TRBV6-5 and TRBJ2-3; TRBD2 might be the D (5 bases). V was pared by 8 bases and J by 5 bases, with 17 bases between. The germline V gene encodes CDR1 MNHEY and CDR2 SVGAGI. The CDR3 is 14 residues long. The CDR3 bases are TGTGCCAGCGCGTCCCCGGGATTGAGAGATACGCAGTATTTT. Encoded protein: CASASPGLRDTQYF.

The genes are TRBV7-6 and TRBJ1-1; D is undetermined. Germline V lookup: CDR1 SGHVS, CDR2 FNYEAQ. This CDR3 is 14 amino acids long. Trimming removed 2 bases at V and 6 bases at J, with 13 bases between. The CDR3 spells CASSLLTATSEAFF. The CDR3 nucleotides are TGTGCCAGCAGCTTATTAACGGCTACCTCTGAAGCTTTCTTT.

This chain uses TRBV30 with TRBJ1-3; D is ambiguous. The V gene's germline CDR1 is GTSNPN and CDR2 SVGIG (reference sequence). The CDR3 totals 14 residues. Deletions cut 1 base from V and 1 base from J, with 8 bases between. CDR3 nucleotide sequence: TGTGCCTGGAGTGATGGGAGGTCTGGAAACACCATATATTTT. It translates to CAWSDGRSGNTIYF.

This chain's CDR3 is CASSQTGGSQPQHF. The DNA for the CDR3 is TGTGCCAGCAGTCAGACAGGGGGTAGTCAGCCCCAGCATTTT. This rearrangement joins TRBV28 to TRBJ1-5; 9 positions match TRBD1. Germline values: CDR1 MDHEN, CDR2 SYDVKM. With 5 bases clipped from V and 6 bases from J, the junction kept 5 bases outside the gene matches. CDR3 length: 14 residues.

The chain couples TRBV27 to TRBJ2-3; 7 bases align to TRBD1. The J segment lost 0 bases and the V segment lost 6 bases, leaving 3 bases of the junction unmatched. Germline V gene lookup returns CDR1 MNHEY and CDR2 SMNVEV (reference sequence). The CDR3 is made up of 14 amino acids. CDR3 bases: TGTGCCAGCAGCCCCAGGGGGAGCACAGATACGCAGTATTTT. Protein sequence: CASSPRGSTDTQYF.

The DNA for the CDR3 is TGTGCCAGCAGCTTTCCGGGACTCCCAGGGAGGATAGAACGTGAGCAGTTCTTC. This gives the protein CASSFPGLPGRIEREQFF. This chain joins TRBV5-4 and TRBJ2-1; possibly TRBD2 for D (6 bases). The CDR3 runs 18 residues. Trimming took off 2 bases at V and 9 bases at J, with 27 bases between the two ends. CDR1 and CDR2 (germline): SGHNT, YYREEE (reference sequence).

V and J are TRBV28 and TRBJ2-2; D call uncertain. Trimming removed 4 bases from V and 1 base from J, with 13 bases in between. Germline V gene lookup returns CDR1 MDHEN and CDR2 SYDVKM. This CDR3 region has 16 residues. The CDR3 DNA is TGTGCCAGCAGTTCCCCCCGTGGTGGGAACACCGGGGAGCTGTTTTTT. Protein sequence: CASSSPRGGNTGELFF.

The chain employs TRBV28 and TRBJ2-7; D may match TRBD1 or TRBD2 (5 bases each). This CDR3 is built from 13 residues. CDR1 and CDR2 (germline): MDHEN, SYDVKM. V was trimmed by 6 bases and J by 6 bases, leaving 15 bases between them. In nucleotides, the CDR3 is TGTGCCAGCAGCCAGGGACGGTCGCGCGAGCAGTACTTC. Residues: CASSQGRSREQYF.

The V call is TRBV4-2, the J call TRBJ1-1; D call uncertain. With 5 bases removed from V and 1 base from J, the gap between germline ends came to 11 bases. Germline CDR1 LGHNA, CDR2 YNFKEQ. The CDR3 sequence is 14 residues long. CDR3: CASSLPHGNTEAFF. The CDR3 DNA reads TGTGCCAGCAGCTTGCCCCACGGGAACACTGAAGCTTTCTTT.

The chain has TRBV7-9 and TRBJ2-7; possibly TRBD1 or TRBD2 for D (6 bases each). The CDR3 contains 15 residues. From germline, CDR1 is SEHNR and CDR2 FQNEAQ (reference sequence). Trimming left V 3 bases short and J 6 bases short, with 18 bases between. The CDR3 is CASSFINPGASEQYF. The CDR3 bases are TGTGCCAGCAGCTTTATCAATCCGGGGGCGAGCGAGCAGTACTTC. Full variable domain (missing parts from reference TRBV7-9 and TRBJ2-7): DTGVSQNPRHKITKRGQNVTFRCDPISEHNRLYWYRQTLGQGPEFLTYFQNEAQLEKSRLLSDRFSAERPKGSFSTLEIQRTEQGDSAMYLCASSFINPGASEQYFGPGTRLTVT.

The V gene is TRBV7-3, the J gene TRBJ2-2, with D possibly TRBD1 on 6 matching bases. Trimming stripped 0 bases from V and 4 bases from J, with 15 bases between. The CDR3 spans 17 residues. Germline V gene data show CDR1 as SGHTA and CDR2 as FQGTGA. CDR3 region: CASSLTRDMGGTGELFF. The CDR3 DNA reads TGTGCCAGCAGCTTAACCAGGGACATGGGTGGCACCGGGGAGCTGTTTTTT.

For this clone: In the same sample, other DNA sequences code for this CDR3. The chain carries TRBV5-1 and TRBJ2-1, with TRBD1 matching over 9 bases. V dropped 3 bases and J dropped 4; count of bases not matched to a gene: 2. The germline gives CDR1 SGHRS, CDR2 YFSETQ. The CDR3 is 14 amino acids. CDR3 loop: CASSSGQGYNEQFF. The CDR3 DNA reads TGCGCCAGCAGCTCTGGACAGGGGTACAATGAGCAGTTCTTC.

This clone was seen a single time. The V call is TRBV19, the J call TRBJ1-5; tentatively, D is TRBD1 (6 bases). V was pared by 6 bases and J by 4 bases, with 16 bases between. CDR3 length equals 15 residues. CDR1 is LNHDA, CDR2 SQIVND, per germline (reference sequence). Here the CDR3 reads CASSGFTGLNQPQHF. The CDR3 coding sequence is TGTGCCAGTAGCGGGTTTACAGGGTTGAATCAGCCCCAGCATTTT.

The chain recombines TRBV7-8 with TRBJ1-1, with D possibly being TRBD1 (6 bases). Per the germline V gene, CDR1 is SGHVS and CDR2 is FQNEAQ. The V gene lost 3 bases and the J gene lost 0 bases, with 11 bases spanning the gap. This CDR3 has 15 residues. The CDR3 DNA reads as TGTGCCAGCAGCTTCCGGACAGAAATGAACACTGAAGCTTTCTTT. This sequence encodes CASSFRTEMNTEAFF.

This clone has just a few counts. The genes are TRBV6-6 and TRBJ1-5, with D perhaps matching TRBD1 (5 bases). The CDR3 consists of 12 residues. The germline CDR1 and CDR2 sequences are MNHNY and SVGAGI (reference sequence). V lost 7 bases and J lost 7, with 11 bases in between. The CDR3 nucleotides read TGTGCCAGCACCGGGGGTGGGCAGCCCCAGCATTTT. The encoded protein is CASTGGGQPQHF.

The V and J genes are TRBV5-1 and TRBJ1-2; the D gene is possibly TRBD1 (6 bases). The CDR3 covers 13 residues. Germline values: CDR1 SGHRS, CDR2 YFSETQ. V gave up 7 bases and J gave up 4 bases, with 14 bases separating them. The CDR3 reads CASAAGAGYGYTF. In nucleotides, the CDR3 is TGCGCCAGCGCCGCAGGGGCGGGCTATGGCTACACCTTC.

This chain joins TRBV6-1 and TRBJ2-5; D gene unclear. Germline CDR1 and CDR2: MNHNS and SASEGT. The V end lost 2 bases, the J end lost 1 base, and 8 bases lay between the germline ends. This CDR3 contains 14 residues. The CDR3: CASSESHLQETQYF. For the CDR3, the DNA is TGTGCCAGCAGTGAATCGCATCTCCAAGAGACCCAGTACTTC.

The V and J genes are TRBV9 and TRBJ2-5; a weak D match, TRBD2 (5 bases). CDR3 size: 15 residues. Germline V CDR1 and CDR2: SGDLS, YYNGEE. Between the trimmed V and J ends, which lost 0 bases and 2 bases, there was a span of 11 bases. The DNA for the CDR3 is TGTGCCAGCAGCGTAGATCCCAGCGGTCAAGAGACCCAGTACTTC. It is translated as CASSVDPSGQETQYF.

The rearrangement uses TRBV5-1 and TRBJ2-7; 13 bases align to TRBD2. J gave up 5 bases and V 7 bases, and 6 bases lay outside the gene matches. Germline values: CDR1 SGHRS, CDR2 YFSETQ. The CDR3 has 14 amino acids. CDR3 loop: CASSGLAGSNEQYF. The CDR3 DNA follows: TGCGCCAGCTCGGGACTAGCGGGAAGTAACGAGCAGTACTTC.

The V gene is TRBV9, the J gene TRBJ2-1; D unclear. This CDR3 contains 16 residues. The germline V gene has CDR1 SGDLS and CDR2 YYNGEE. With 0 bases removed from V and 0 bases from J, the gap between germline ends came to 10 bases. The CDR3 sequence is CASSVGPQVSYNEQFF. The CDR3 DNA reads TGTGCCAGCAGCGTAGGTCCGCAAGTCTCCTACAATGAGCAGTTCTTC.

CDR3 loop: CASSGTYEQYF. DNA for the CDR3: TGTGCCAGCAGCGGGACCTACGAGCAGTACTTC. The chain carries TRBV21-1 and TRBJ2-7. TRBV21-1 is designated a pseudogene. The length of the CDR3 is 11 residues.

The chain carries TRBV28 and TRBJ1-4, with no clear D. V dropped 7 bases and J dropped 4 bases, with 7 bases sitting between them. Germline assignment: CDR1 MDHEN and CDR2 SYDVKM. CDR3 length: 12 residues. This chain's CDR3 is CASTRGNEKLFF. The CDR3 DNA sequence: TGTGCCAGCACCCGGGGTAATGAAAAACTGTTTTTT.

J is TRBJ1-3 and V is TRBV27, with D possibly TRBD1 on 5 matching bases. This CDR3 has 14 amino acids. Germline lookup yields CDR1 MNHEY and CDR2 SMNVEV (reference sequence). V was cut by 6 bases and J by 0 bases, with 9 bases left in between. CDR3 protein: CASSLRDSGNTIYF. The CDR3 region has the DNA TGTGCCAGCAGCCTCAGGGACTCTGGAAACACCATATATTTT.

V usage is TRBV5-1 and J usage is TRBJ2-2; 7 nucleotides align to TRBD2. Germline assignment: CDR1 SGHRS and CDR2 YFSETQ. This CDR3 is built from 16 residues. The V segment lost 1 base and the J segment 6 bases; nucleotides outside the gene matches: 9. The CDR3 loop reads CASSLTPLGRAGELFF. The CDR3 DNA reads TGCGCCAGCAGCTTGACCCCGCTGGGGAGGGCCGGGGAGCTGTTTTTT. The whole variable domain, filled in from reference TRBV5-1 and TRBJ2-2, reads KAGVTQTPRYLIKTRGQQVTLSCSPISGHRSVSWYQQTPGQGLQFLFEYFSETQRNKGNFPGRFSGRQFSNSRSEMNVSTLELGDSALYLCASSLTPLGRAGELFFGEGSRLTVL.

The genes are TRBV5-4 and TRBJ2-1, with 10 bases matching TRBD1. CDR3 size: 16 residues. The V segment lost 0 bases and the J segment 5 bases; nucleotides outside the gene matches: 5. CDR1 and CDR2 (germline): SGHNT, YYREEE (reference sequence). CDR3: CASSLALGTGDNEQFF. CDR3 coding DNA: TGTGCCAGCAGCTTGGCCCTCGGGACAGGGGACAATGAGCAGTTCTTC.